Listed here are 10 T cell receptor beta chains from one sample, sequenced in a study of shared clonotypes between healthy human individuals. Profiled with immunoSEQ multiplex PCR; TCRdb holds only in-frame clones, not every one. The table shows around 990,000 clones, with approximately 75% occurring only once. Sequenced sample: memory CD4+ T cells from PBMCs. Subset meaning: CD45RA-negative fraction. The receptors were gathered from a man aged 18 to 29 in good health. Some clones in this sample may be carry-over from other donors' samples.

This clone turned up a few times. The V call is TRBV6-4, the J call TRBJ2-2, with D possibly TRBD1 on 6 matching bases. V lost 6 bases and J 7 bases, leaving 12 bases between the germline ends. The CDR3 contains 13 residues. CDR1 is MRHNA and CDR2 is SNTAGT in the germline V gene. CDR3 sequence (DNA): TGTGCCAGCAGCAGAACAGGGAGCGGGGAGCTGTTTTTT. Protein: CASSRTGSGELFF.

V and J are TRBV6-5 and TRBJ2-3; a possible D gene is TRBD1 (5 bases). The germline V gene has CDR1 MNHEY and CDR2 SVGAGI. V lost 5 bases and J lost 2, with 14 bases in between. This CDR3 is 15 amino acids long. The CDR3: CASSTDGGHTDTQYF. The DNA of the CDR3 is TGTGCCAGCAGTACAGACGGCGGACACACAGATACGCAGTATTTT.

V usage is TRBV5-3 and J usage is TRBJ2-1; 8 bases are shared with TRBD2. TRBV5-3 is placed among ORFs of uncertain function. J gave up 8 bases and V 0 bases, and 16 bases lay outside the gene matches. The CDR3 spans 18 residues. The CDR3 DNA reads TGTGCCAGAAGCTTGGAAGGGCGCGGGAGGACTCCCGGGGATGAGCAGTTCTTC. Its translation is CARSLEGRGRTPGDEQFF.

Turning to this clone: This specimen includes other DNA sequences encoding the same CDR3. The chain couples TRBV28 to TRBJ2-1; 10 nucleotides agree with TRBD2. Trimming took 5 bases from V and 9 from J; bases not matched to a gene: 10. The CDR3 extends over 15 amino acids. Germline CDR1 and CDR2: MDHEN and SYDVKM. CDR3 coding DNA: TGTGCCAGCAGTCCCCGGCTAGCGGGAGTCGGTGAGCAGTTCTTC. Its protein product is CASSPRLAGVGEQFF.

The genes are TRBV9 and TRBJ2-2; D assignment may be TRBD1 or TRBD2 (6 bases each). The V gene lost 4 bases and the J gene lost 6 bases, with 19 bases spanning the gap. There are 16 residues in the CDR3. Germline-derived CDR1 and CDR2 are SGDLS and YYNGEE. CDR3 sequence (DNA): TGTGCCAGCAGCCCTAGGGGGGAAGTTAGCCCCGGGGAGCTGTTTTTT. Its translation: CASSPRGEVSPGELFF.

A remark on this clone: Distinct nucleotide sequences in the sample also encode this CDR3. This sequence joins TRBV5-1 and TRBJ2-5, with 8 bases lining up with TRBD1. There are 15 residues in the CDR3. CDR1 is SGHRS and CDR2 is YFSETQ in the germline V gene. The V gene end was trimmed by 4 bases and the J gene end by 2 bases; junction bases not matched to a gene: 7. The CDR3 region has the DNA TGCGCCAGCAGCCCAGGGGGCAGCGGGCAAGAGACCCAGTACTTC. Its translation: CASSPGGSGQETQYF.

The genes are TRBV5-1 and TRBJ2-5, with TRBD2 matching over 7 bases. This CDR3 is built from 15 residues. V gave up 1 base and J gave up 6 bases; unmatched junction bases: 9. Germline V lookup: CDR1 SGHRS, CDR2 YFSETQ. CDR3 protein: CASSLSGMAPQTQYF. Here the CDR3 DNA reads TGCGCCAGCAGCTTGAGCGGGATGGCCCCCCAGACCCAGTACTTC.

This chain uses TRBV7-6 with TRBJ2-3; TRBD2 aligns across 9 bases. This CDR3 contains 16 residues. CDR1 SGHVS and CDR2 FNYEAQ come from the germline V gene. The J segment lost 0 bases and the V segment lost 0 bases, leaving 1 base of the junction unmatched. The CDR3 reads CASSLASGGSTDTQYF. CDR3 coding DNA: TGTGCCAGCAGCTTAGCTAGCGGGGGCAGCACAGATACGCAGTATTTT.

The rearrangement joins TRBV11-2 to TRBJ2-7, with D maybe TRBD1 (6 bases). V was trimmed by 6 bases and J by 3 bases, leaving 18 bases between them. Germline V gives CDR1 SGHAT, CDR2 FQNNGV. The CDR3 is 15 residues long. Here the CDR3 DNA reads TGTGCCAGCAGGAACCCGTTTACAGGGAACTACGAGCAGTACTTC. Translated, it gives CASRNPFTGNYEQYF.

The DNA of the CDR3 is TGTGCCAGCCACGACAGGGGGAACGCCTACGAGCAGTACTTC. Translating gives CASHDRGNAYEQYF. V is TRBV28 and J is TRBJ2-5, with 9 bases aligning to TRBD1. The J call may be in error: the DNA end matches TRBJ2-7 better. Germline assignment: CDR1 MDHEN and CDR2 SYDVKM. CDR3 length: 14 amino acids.